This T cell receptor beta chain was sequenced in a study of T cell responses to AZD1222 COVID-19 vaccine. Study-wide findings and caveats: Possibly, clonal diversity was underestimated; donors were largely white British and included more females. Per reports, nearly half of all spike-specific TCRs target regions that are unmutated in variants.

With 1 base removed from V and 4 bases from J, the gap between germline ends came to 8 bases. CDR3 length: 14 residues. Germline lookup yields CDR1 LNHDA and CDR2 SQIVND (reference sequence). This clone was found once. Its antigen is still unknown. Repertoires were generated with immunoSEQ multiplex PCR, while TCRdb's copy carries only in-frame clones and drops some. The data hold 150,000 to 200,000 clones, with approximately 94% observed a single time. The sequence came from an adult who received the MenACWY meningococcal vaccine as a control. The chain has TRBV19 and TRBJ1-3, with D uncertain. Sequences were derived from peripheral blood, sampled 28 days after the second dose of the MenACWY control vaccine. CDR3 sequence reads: CASSIAILGNTIYF. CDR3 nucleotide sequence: TGTGCCAGTAGTATAGCCATTCTCGGAAACACCATATATTTT.